This T cell receptor (beta chain) was captured in a study of early T cells in non-severe SARS-CoV-2 infection. TCRdb called the 5' RACE reads again in MiXCR, with one record for every CDR3 protein. This table holds tens of thousands of distinct CDR3 sequences, 12% found once. V was clipped by 3 bases and J by 3 bases; unmatched bases: 2. The V gene's germline CDR1 is LGHDT and CDR2 YNNKEL (reference sequence). The CDR3 runs 14 residues. The input for sequencing was whole blood, taken at baseline. This sequence originates from an adult who was a healthcare worker with PCR-confirmed SARS-CoV-2 infection or an uninfected control (not recorded which). The donor label of this sample is uncertain. This chain joins TRBV3-1 and TRBJ2-7, with 10 bases aligning to TRBD2. The CDR3 region has the DNA TGTGCCAGCAGCCAGCTAGCGGGAGTCTACGAGCAGTACTTC. Translation gives CASSQLAGVYEQYF.